What follows are 12 T cell receptor beta chains derived from one specimen sequenced in a study of cytomegalovirus exposure and HLA in healthy donors. Amplification used 60 Vbeta primers and 13 Jbeta primers. Sequencing was performed with immunoSEQ multiplex PCR; in TCRdb, only in-frame clones are kept and a portion is missing. The sample has some 200,000 clones. Sequencing was done on a sample of PBMCs. These receptors all come from a woman between 18 and 30 years old in good health and CMV-seropositive.

The CDR3 loop reads CAISMTLRSYNEQFF. Written as DNA, the CDR3 is TGTGCCATCAGTATGACTTTGCGCTCCTACAATGAGCAGTTCTTC. This chain joins TRBV10-3 and TRBJ2-1; D call uncertain. This CDR3 has 15 amino acids. The ends were cut back, 5 bases at V and 0 bases at J, with 11 bases in the middle. Germline V gives CDR1 ENHRY, CDR2 SYGVKD.

The V gene is TRBV7-8, the J gene TRBJ2-7; 7 positions agree with TRBD1. The germline gives CDR1 SGHVS, CDR2 FQNEAQ. The CDR3 extends over 12 amino acids. Germline trimming cut 5 bases from V and 6 bases from J; bases unmatched to any gene: 4. The CDR3 reads CASSLTGAEQYF. The DNA of the CDR3 is TGTGCCAGCAGCCTAACAGGGGCCGAGCAGTACTTC.

The V and J genes are TRBV7-8 and TRBJ1-2, with 10 bases lining up with TRBD1. The J segment lost 7 bases and the V segment lost 5 bases, leaving 7 bases of the junction unmatched. The CDR3 is 14 amino acids. Germline CDR1 reads SGHVS; CDR2 reads FQNEAQ. The CDR3 loop is CASSPRQGARGYTF. CDR3 sequence (DNA): TGTGCCAGCAGCCCGAGACAGGGGGCGCGTGGCTACACCTTC.

This chain joins TRBV9 and TRBJ1-1; D not resolved. The CDR3 totals 14 residues. Germline CDR1 reads SGDLS; CDR2 reads YYNGEE. V lost 2 bases, J lost 3 bases, and 11 bases lay in between. The CDR3 loop is CASSVSFGDTEAFF. CDR3 sequence (DNA): TGTGCCAGCAGCGTCAGTTTCGGGGACACTGAAGCTTTCTTT.

The chain carries TRBV5-1 and TRBJ2-7, with 9 nucleotides matching TRBD1. This CDR3 has 14 amino acids. The germline CDR1 and CDR2 sequences are SGHRS and YFSETQ. The ends lost 5 bases at V and 4 bases at J; junction bases unmatched: 7. CDR3 sequence (DNA): TGCGCCAGCAGTACTCGGGACAGGGCATACGAGCAGTACTTC. This encodes CASSTRDRAYEQYF.

The chain combines TRBV14 with TRBJ2-1; 13 nucleotides match TRBD2. The J segment lost 13 bases and the V segment lost 2 bases, leaving 5 bases of the junction unmatched. This CDR3 has 14 amino acids. Germline V gene lookup returns CDR1 SGHDN and CDR2 FVKESK. The CDR3: CASSQLGLAGNQFF. The CDR3 region has the DNA TGTGCCAGCAGCCAACTGGGACTAGCGGGGAACCAGTTCTTC. The complete variable domain, with remaining parts taken from reference TRBV14 and TRBJ2-1, reads EAGVTQFPSHSVIEKGQTVTLRCDPISGHDNLYWYRRVMGKEIKFLLHFVKESKQDESGMPNNRFLAERTGGTYSTLKVQPAELEDSGVYFCASSQLGLAGNQFFGPGTRLTVL.

The chain is built from TRBV6-1 and TRBJ1-4; D gene uncertain. Trimming took 3 bases from V and 1 from J, leaving 6 bases between them. CDR3 length: 14 amino acids. Germline assignment: CDR1 MNHNS and CDR2 SASEGT. The CDR3 loop reads CASSEVRTNEKLFF. DNA for the CDR3: TGTGCCAGCAGTGAGGTCAGAACTAATGAAAAACTGTTTTTT.

This chain joins TRBV7-6 and TRBJ2-7, with a possible D match to TRBD2 (7 bases). Looked up from germline, CDR1 is SGHVS and CDR2 is FNYEAQ. There are 16 residues in the CDR3. The V gene lost 5 bases and the J gene lost 0 bases, with 17 bases spanning the gap. Here the CDR3 DNA reads TGTGCCAGCAGCCAGGGGTGGGAGGGATACTCCTACGAGCAGTACTTC. This gives the protein CASSQGWEGYSYEQYF.

The gene calls are TRBV7-3 and TRBJ2-2; 9 nucleotides match TRBD2. Trimming removed 1 base from V and 6 bases from J; junction bases left unmatched: 9. The CDR3 totals 17 residues. CDR1 and CDR2 from the germline V gene are SGHTA and FQGTGA. The CDR3 spells CASSLRGGGGVAGELFF. CDR3 DNA: TGTGCCAGCAGCTTAAGAGGCGGGGGGGGTGTCGCCGGGGAGCTGTTTTTT.

The chain uses TRBV4-1 and TRBJ1-1, with D uncertain. From germline, CDR1 is MGHRA and CDR2 YSYEKL. Trimming took off 1 base at V and 5 bases at J, with 11 bases between the two ends. This CDR3 spans 14 amino acids. This CDR3 is CASSQGISRTEAFF. The CDR3 nucleotides read TGCGCCAGCAGCCAAGGGATATCGAGGACTGAAGCTTTCTTT.

Here the CDR3 reads CASSDERTGGLFGYTF. Here the CDR3 DNA reads TGTGCCAGCAGCGACGAACGGACAGGGGGCTTGTTTGGCTACACCTTC. This chain joins TRBV7-3 and TRBJ1-2, with 11 bases identical to TRBD1. The CDR3 runs to 16 residues. J lost 7 bases, V lost 5 bases, and 12 bases had no gene match. CDR1 is SGHTA and CDR2 is FQGTGA in the germline V gene.

J is TRBJ1-1 and V is TRBV5-1, with D perhaps TRBD1 (6 bases). The V and J ends lost 0 bases and 1 base respectively, with 13 bases between them. Germline lookup yields CDR1 SGHRS and CDR2 YFSETQ. The CDR3 loop spans 16 amino acids. CDR3 in amino acids: CASSLAGDRSNTEAFF. In nucleotides, the CDR3 is TGCGCCAGCAGCTTGGCGGGCGACAGGTCGAACACTGAAGCTTTCTTT.